The rows below give T cell receptor beta chains drawn from one sample of a study of shared clonotypes between healthy human individuals. Sequenced by immunoSEQ multiplex PCR; TCRdb stores in-frame clones only, minus some. The sample has about 2.1 million clones, 93% seen once. The sequenced material came from naive CD8+ T cells from PBMCs. The receptors originated from a man between 18 and 29 years old in good health. Some clones in this sample may be carry-over from other donors' samples. CDR3s include the opening cysteine and the closing phenylalanine or tryptophan. D genes are given only for firm matches. Expanded clones are given a class, and other clones once, few, many or no size at all.

D gene	clone size	V gene	J gene	CDR3 DNA	CDR3 protein
.	.	TRBV9	TRBJ1-1	TGTGCCAGCAGCCCCCGGCGGAACACTGAAGCTTTCTTT	CASSPRRNTEAFF
TRBD2	.	TRBV29-1	TRBJ2-7	TGCAGCGTTGTTCGCCGGGGGGACCTAACCTACGAGCAGTACTTC	CSVVRRGDLTYEQYF
TRBD2	.	TRBV9	TRBJ2-1	TGTGCCAGCAGCGTAGCTGGGACTAGCGTCAATGAGCAGTTCTTC	CASSVAGTSVNEQFF
TRBD1	.	TRBV7-9	TRBJ2-7	TGTGCCAGCAGCTTAGCCGGGACAGGGATATTCTACGAGCAGTACTTC	CASSLAGTGIFYEQYF
.	.	TRBV7-9	TRBJ2-3	TGTGCCAGTTCCGGAGGGGTGGTTGGCGCAGATACGCAGTATTTT	CASSGGVVGADTQYF
TRBD2	.	TRBV9	TRBJ2-3	TGTGCCAGCAGCGGAACACTAGCGGCTAGCACAGATACGCAGTATTTT	CASSGTLAASTDTQYF
TRBD2	.	TRBV5-6	TRBJ2-1	TGTGCCAGCAGTTCGGACGGGACTAGAGACCACAATGAGCAGTTCTTC	CASSSDGTRDHNEQFF
.	once	TRBV7-9	TRBJ2-2	TGTGCCAGCAGCTTAGATGTGGCCGGGGAGCTGTTTTTT	CASSLDVAGELFF
.	.	TRBV2	TRBJ2-7	TGTGCCAGCAGTGAAGCCAGGACCTACGAGCAGTACTTC	CASSEARTYEQYF
TRBD2	.	TRBV7-9	TRBJ2-1	TGTGCCAGCAGCCCTAGGGTCCTAGCGGGAGGGGGCAATGAGCAGTTCTTC	CASSPRVLAGGGNEQFF
.	.	TRBV11-3	TRBJ2-2	TGTGCCAGCAACTTGCGCACCGGGGAGCTGTTTTTT	CASNLRTGELFF
.	.	TRBV7-6	TRBJ2-3	TGTGCCAGCAGCTCCGAGAGGGGTAGCGGCGCTAGCACAGATACGCAGTATTTT	CASSSERGSGASTDTQYF
.	.	TRBV25-1	TRBJ1-1	TGTGCCAGCAGTGAATTAGCTGAAGCTTTCTTT	CASSELAEAFF
.	.	TRBV18	TRBJ2-1	TGTGCCAGCTCCCCCCAGGGCCAGGGGATTAATCCCTACAATGAGCAGTTCTTC	CASSPQGQGINPYNEQFF
.	.	TRBV4-3	TRBJ1-2	TGCGCCAGCAGCCAATGGCGGGACTCCTATGGCTACACCTTC	CASSQWRDSYGYTF
TRBD2	.	TRBV5-8	TRBJ2-7	TGTGCCAGCCCGCCGGGACTAGCGGGAGCATCCGTTGCGTACGAGCAGTACTTC	CASPPGLAGASVAYEQYF
.	.	TRBV4-1	TRBJ2-1	TGCGCCAGCAGCCAAGATGCATGGGGCCAAGCCTACAATGAGCAGTTCTTC	CASSQDAWGQAYNEQFF
.	.	TRBV27	TRBJ2-7	TGTGCCAGCAGTCTGGGCCGCTCCTACGAGCAGTACTTC	CASSLGRSYEQYF
TRBD2	.	TRBV4-1	TRBJ2-1	TGCGCCAGCAGCCCTCTCCCGGGAGTACTAGCGGGAGGCAATGAGCAGTTCTTC	CASSPLPGVLAGGNEQFF
TRBD1	.	TRBV27	TRBJ1-5	TGTGCCAGCAGTGAGAGGGACAGGCGACAATCTGGCCAGCATTTT	CASSERDRRQSGQHF
TRBD1	once	TRBV28	TRBJ1-5	TGTGCCAGCTCCGACAGGGGAAGCAATCAGCCCCAGCATTTT	CASSDRGSNQPQHF
TRBD2	.	TRBV15	TRBJ2-5	TGTGCCACCAGCAATACCGTGGCTAGCGGGAGTAATTCAAAGACCCAGTACTTC	CATSNTVASGSNSKTQYF
TRBD1	.	TRBV15	TRBJ1-2	TGTGCCACCAGCAAAAGGAGCAGTCTCGACAGGGGGCGACCCTATGGCTACACCTTC	CATSKRSSLDRGRPYGYTF
.	few	TRBV19	TRBJ1-1	TGTGCCAGTTCCCAGTTCATGAACACTGAAGCTTTCTTT	CASSQFMNTEAFF
TRBD1	.	TRBV11-2	TRBJ2-3	TGTGCCAGCAGCTTAGAGTCGAATAGGGACAGGGATCTACGCACAGATACGCAGTATTTT	CASSLESNRDRDLRTDTQYF
.	.	TRBV6-4	TRBJ2-1	TGTGCCAGCAGTGTGGGCGAATACAATGAGCAGTTCTTC	CASSVGEYNEQFF
.	.	TRBV11-2	TRBJ2-1	TGTGCCAGCACTCGGGCAAGGGGTGAGCAGTTCTTC	CASTRARGEQFF
TRBD2	.	TRBV27	TRBJ2-3	TGTGCCAGCAGTTTGGGACTAGCGGGAGTAATGAGGGGCACAGATACGCAGTATTTT	CASSLGLAGVMRGTDTQYF
TRBD2	once	TRBV9	TRBJ2-1	TGTGCCAGCAGCCCCCACCCCCCCCTAGCGGGAGGGCGGAATGAGCAGTTCTTC	CASSPHPPLAGGRNEQFF
.	.	TRBV27	TRBJ2-7	TGTGCCAGCAGTTTTGCTATACGGTACGAGCAGTACTTC	CASSFAIRYEQYF
.	.	TRBV7-9	TRBJ1-4	TGTGCCAGCAGCTACCGGGACACCTTACCCCATGAAAAACTGTTTTTT	CASSYRDTLPHEKLFF
.	.	TRBV21-1	TRBJ2-3	TGTGCCAGCAGCAATGACAGGGGGCCGACAGATACGCAGTATTTT	CASSNDRGPTDTQYF
.	.	TRBV2	TRBJ1-4	TGTGCCAGCAGGGACGAGGCTCTTGGGAGAGCAACTAATGAAAAACTGTTTTTT	CASRDEALGRATNEKLFF
TRBD1	.	TRBV28	TRBJ2-2	TGTGCCAGCAGTATCCGGGACAGGGGGCCCACCGGGGAGCTGTTTTTT	CASSIRDRGPTGELFF
.	.	TRBV7-9	TRBJ2-3	TGTGCCAGCAGCTTAGCGTGGGGGGACCAGGCAGATACGCAGTATTTT	CASSLAWGDQADTQYF
TRBD2	.	TRBV5-1	TRBJ2-1	TGCGCCAGCAGCTTGGGGCTAGCGGGAGGGTTTGAGCAGTTCTTC	CASSLGLAGGFEQFF
.	once	TRBV7-9	TRBJ1-5	TGTGCCAGCAGCTCCGGGACACGTAGCAATCAGCCCCAGCATTTT	CASSSGTRSNQPQHF
.	.	TRBV7-9	TRBJ2-7	TGTGCCAGCAGCTTAATGACAGGCAATTTGGACGAGCAGTACTTC	CASSLMTGNLDEQYF
.	.	TRBV23-1	TRBJ2-7	TGCGCCAGCCGCATAGAAGGAGGGGCCGTCTACGAGCAGTACTTC	CASRIEGGAVYEQYF
TRBD2	.	TRBV4-1	TRBJ2-1	TGCGCCAGCAGCCTTCGCGGGGGCTCCTACAATGAGCAGTTCTTC	CASSLRGGSYNEQFF
TRBD2	once	TRBV6-5	TRBJ2-7	TGTGCCAGCAGTTATTTTGGGACTAGCGGGAGGGAGGAGTACTTC	CASSYFGTSGREEYF
.	.	TRBV7-9	TRBJ2-7	TGTGCCAGCAGCTTTGGTAGCGTAGCCTACGAGCAGTACTTC	CASSFGSVAYEQYF
TRBD2	.	TRBV9	TRBJ2-1	TGTGCCAGCAGCGGACCGACTAGCGGGACCCACAACTACTACAATGAGCAGTTCTTC	CASSGPTSGTHNYYNEQFF
TRBD2	.	TRBV4-3	TRBJ2-1	TGCGCCAGCAGCCAAGAGGGCGGGAGCTTCAATGAGCAGTTCTTC	CASSQEGGSFNEQFF
.	.	TRBV6-6	TRBJ2-7	TGTGCGGTGGGCGACTACGAGCAGTACTTC	CAVGDYEQYF
.	.	TRBV6-6	TRBJ2-7	TGTGCCAGTTCCCCCCGCGGAGCCTACGAGCAGTACTTC	CASSPRGAYEQYF
.	.	TRBV27	TRBJ2-1	TGTGCCAGCAGTTTGACAGGCTACTCCTACAATGAGCAGTTCTTC	CASSLTGYSYNEQFF
TRBD1	.	TRBV6-1	TRBJ1-2	TGTGCCAGCAGTGAATTGCGTATAAGCAGGGGGCACTATGGCTACACCTTC	CASSELRISRGHYGYTF
.	.	TRBV29-1	TRBJ1-2	TGCAGCGTCCAGAATACGTACCTCACCTTC	CSVQNTYLTF
TRBD2	.	TRBV4-3	TRBJ2-3	TGCGCCAGCAGCCAAGATCGTATCGGGAGGGCCTCAGATACGCAGTATTTT	CASSQDRIGRASDTQYF
.	.	TRBV6-1	TRBJ2-7	TGTGCCAGCAGTGAAGGGGAGTGGGGTCCGTACGAGCAGTACTTC	CASSEGEWGPYEQYF
.	.	TRBV5-6	TRBJ1-1	TGTGCCAGCAGCCAGGGTGGCGGTGAAGCTTTCTTT	CASSQGGGEAFF
.	.	TRBV25-1	TRBJ2-7	TGTGCCAGCAGTCTAACGGGGTCAGCCCACGAGCAGTACTTC	CASSLTGSAHEQYF
.	once	TRBV28	TRBJ1-2	TGTGCCAGCAGTTCCACTCTCCGGCCAAGGGGATACTATGGCTACACCTTC	CASSSTLRPRGYYGYTF
TRBD1	.	TRBV18	TRBJ1-2	TGTGCCAGCTCACCAGAGAGACAGGGCGGCCCTGGCTACACCTTC	CASSPERQGGPGYTF
.	.	TRBV7-9	TRBJ1-5	TGTGCCAGCAGCCCACTTGAGGGGCAGGGAGCGAATCAGCCCCAGCATTTT	CASSPLEGQGANQPQHF
TRBD1	.	TRBV2	TRBJ1-5	TGTGCCAGCAGTCCCCCGGACAGGGGAGGCCAGCCCCAGCATTTT	CASSPPDRGGQPQHF
.	.	TRBV2	TRBJ2-7	TGTGCCAGCAGTGGGATTTGGGACGGCTCTCAAAGGGAGTACTTC	CASSGIWDGSQREYF